The sequence of this T cell receptor (beta chain) was determined in a study of shared clonotypes between healthy human individuals. The CDR3 covers 15 residues. Germline V gene data show CDR1 as MGHRA and CDR2 as YSYEKL. V was trimmed by 1 base and J by 0 bases, leaving 10 bases between them. TCRdb's table, derived via immunoSEQ multiplex PCR, lists solely in-frame clones and lacks some. The table includes roughly 650,000 clones, roughly 95% detected once. CD45RO negativity and positive selection for CCR7 defined naive CD8 cells, a population that excluded terminally differentiated effector memory CD45RA+ cells. The table lists this clone with a count of one. Other DNA sequences within the sample encode an identical CDR3.

The TCR sequence derives from a woman in her 30s in good health. The V gene is TRBV4-1, the J gene TRBJ2-7; tentative D call: TRBD1 (5 bases). Specimen: naive CD8+ T cells sorted from blood. CDR3 loop: CASSQVTGSSYEQYF. As DNA, the CDR3 is TGCGCCAGCAGCCAAGTAACAGGCAGCTCCTACGAGCAGTACTTC.